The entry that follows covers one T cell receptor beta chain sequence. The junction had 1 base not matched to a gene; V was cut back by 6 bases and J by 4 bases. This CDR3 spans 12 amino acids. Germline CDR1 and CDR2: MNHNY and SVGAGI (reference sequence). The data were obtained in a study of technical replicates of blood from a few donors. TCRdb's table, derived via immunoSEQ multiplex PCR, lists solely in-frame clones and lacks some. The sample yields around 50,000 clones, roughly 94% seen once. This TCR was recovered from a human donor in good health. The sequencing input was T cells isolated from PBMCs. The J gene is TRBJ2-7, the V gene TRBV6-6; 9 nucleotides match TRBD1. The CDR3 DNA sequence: TGTGCCAGCAGCGGGACAGGGTACGAGCAGTACTTC. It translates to CASSGTGYEQYF.